This T cell receptor beta chain was captured by sequencing in a study of cytomegalovirus exposure and HLA in healthy donors. General study findings and limits: The study labeled roughly 160 TCR beta chains cytomegalovirus-associated.

This PCR relied on a set of 60 Vbeta primers and 13 Jbeta primers. The assay was immunoSEQ multiplex PCR, and TCRdb's table has in-frame clones only and misses some. The sample carries approximately 51,000 clones, around 80% recorded once. The V end lost 3 bases, the J end lost 9 bases, and 9 bases lay between the germline ends. Germline values: CDR1 ENHRY, CDR2 SYGVKD. CDR3 length: 12 residues. About this clone itself: The antigen is not known.

The receptor comes from a boy between 10 and 17 years old in good health and CMV-seropositive. The material sequenced was PBMCs. V gene TRBV10-3 combines with J gene TRBJ1-5; tentatively, D is TRBD1 (5 bases). CDR3 DNA sequence: TGTGCCATCAGTGATCAAGACAGGCCCCAGCATTTT. This codes for CAISDQDRPQHF.